This T cell receptor beta chain came from a study of cytomegalovirus exposure and HLA in healthy donors. As for the study in general: Genetic ancestry analysis placed more than 80% of the roughly 400 donors that were genotyped in the Caucasian-associated cluster. Study-level results: An analysis was carried out at a later point. It showed that HLA-associated TCR beta chains were more clonally expanded than equally common non-associated chains. The productive fraction for most TCR beta V segments was about 90% or about 30% in an earlier analysis.

The ends were cut back, 5 bases at V and 3 bases at J, with 17 bases in the middle. The CDR3 runs to 15 residues. Germline CDR1 reads MNHNS; CDR2 reads SASEGT. Note on this clone: Its antigen is unknown.

A multiplex PCR was run with 60 Vbeta primers and 13 Jbeta primers. TCRdb keeps only in-frame clones here, not all; method: immunoSEQ multiplex PCR. In the table there are about 230,000 clones, more than 75% of which are singletons. Sequenced sample: PBMCs. This chain uses TRBV6-1 with TRBJ2-7, with TRBD1 as a possible D gene (6 bases). This sequence originates from a human donor in good health. As DNA, the CDR3 is TGTGCCAGCAGTCCAAGGGGGTATGTTATCTACGAGCAGTACTTC. Translating gives CASSPRGYVIYEQYF.